This TCR beta chain was identified in a study of T cell changes during pregnancy in multiple sclerosis. Generated by immunoSEQ multiplex PCR, the TCRdb table keeps only in-frame clones and is missing some. The sample includes around 67,000 clones, roughly 90% of them seen just once. The origin of this receptor is a female donor with multiple sclerosis, enrolled in a pregnancy study. The sample here was peripheral blood, taken in the first trimester of pregnancy.

The CDR3 loop reads CASSLEGLAGVKYEQYF. The DNA for the CDR3 is TGTGCCAGCAGCTTAGAGGGGCTAGCGGGAGTAAAATACGAGCAGTACTTC. This rearrangement joins TRBV7-6 to TRBJ2-7, with 10 bases identical to TRBD2. With 1 base clipped from V and 4 bases from J, the junction kept 10 bases outside the gene matches. Germline V gives CDR1 SGHVS, CDR2 FNYEAQ. The CDR3 is 17 residues long.